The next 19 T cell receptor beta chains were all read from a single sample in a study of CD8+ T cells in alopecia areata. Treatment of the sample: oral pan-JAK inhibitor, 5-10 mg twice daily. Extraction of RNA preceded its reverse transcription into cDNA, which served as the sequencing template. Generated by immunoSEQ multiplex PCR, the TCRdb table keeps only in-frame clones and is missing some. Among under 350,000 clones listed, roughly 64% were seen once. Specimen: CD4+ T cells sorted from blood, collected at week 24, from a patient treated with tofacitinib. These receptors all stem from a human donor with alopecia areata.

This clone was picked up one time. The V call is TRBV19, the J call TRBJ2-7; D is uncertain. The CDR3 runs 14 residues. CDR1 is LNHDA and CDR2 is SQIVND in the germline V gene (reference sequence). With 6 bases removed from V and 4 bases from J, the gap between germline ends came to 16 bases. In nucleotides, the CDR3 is TGTGCCAGTAGCAAATGGACCGACCGGTACGAGCAGTACTTC. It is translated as CASSKWTDRYEQYF.

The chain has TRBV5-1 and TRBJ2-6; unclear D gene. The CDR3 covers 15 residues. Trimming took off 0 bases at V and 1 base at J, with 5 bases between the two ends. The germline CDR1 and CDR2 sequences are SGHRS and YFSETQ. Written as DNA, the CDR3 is TGCGCCAGCAGCTTGGCTCGTTCTGGGGCCAACGTCCTGACTTTC. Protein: CASSLARSGANVLTF.

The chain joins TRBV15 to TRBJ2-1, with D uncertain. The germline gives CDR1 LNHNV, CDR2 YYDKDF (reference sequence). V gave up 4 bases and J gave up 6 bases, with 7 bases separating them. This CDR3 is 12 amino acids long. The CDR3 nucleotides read TGTGCCACCAGCAAGAGGCTCAATGAGCAGTTCTTC. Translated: CATSKRLNEQFF.

The CDR3 DNA reads as TGTGCCAGCAGCGTAACCCGGGACCCAGGGAGGGCCCAGTACTTC. This translates into CASSVTRDPGRAQYF. The rearrangement uses TRBV7-2 and TRBJ2-5; 7 bases are a match to TRBD2. The trim removed 5 bases at V and 9 bases at J, leaving 15 bases unmatched. The length of the CDR3 is 15 residues. Germline V gives CDR1 SGHTA, CDR2 FQGNSA.

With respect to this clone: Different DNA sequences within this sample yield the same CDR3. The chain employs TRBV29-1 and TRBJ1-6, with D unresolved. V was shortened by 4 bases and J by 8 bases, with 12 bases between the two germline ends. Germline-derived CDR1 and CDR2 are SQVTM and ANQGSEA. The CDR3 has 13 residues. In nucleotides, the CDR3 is TGCAGCGTTGGGACCGCGAGGGATTCACCCCTCCACTTT. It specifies CSVGTARDSPLHF.

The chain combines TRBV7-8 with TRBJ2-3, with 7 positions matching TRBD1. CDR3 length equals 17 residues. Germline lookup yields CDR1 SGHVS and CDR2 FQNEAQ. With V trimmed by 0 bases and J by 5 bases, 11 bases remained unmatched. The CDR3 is CASSLARFRGHKDTQYF. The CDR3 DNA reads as TGTGCCAGCAGCTTAGCTCGTTTTAGGGGGCATAAAGATACGCAGTATTTT.

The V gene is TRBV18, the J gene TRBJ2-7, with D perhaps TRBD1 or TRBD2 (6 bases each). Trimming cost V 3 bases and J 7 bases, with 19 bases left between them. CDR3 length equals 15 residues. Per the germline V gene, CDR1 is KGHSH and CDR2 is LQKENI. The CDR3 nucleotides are TGTGCCAGCTCACCGGGGGGCAGGGGATCGCGGGAGCAGTACTTC. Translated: CASSPGGRGSREQYF. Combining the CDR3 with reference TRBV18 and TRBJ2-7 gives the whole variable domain NAGVMQNPRHLVRRRGQEARLRCSPMKGHSHVYWYRQLPEEGLKFMVYLQKENIIDESGMPKERFSAEFPKEGPSILRIQQVVRGDSAAYFCASSPGGRGSREQYFGPGTRLTVT.

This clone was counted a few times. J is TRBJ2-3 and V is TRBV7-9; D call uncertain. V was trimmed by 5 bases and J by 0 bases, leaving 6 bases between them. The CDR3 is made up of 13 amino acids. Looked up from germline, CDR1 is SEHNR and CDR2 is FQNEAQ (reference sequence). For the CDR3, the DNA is TGTGCCAGCAGCGTACCTAGCACAGATACGCAGTATTTT. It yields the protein CASSVPSTDTQYF.

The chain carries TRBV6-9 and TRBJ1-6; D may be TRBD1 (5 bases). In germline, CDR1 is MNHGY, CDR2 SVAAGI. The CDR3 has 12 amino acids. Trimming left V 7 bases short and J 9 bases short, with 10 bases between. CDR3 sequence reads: CASKGTTSPLHF. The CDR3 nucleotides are TGTGCCAGCAAAGGGACTACTTCACCCCTCCACTTT.

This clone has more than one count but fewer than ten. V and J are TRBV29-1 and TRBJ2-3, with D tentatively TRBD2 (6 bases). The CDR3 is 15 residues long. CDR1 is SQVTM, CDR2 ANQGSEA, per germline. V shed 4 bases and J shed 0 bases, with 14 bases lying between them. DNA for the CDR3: TGCAGCGTTGCAGAGGGGACTCCTAGCACAGATACGCAGTATTTT. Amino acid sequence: CSVAEGTPSTDTQYF.

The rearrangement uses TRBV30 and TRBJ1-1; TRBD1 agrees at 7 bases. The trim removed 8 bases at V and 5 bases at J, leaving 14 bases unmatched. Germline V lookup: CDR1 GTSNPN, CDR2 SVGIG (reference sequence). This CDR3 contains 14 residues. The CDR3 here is CAVGTGVLGTEAFF. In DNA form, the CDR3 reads TGTGCCGTCGGAACAGGGGTTTTAGGGACTGAAGCTTTCTTT.

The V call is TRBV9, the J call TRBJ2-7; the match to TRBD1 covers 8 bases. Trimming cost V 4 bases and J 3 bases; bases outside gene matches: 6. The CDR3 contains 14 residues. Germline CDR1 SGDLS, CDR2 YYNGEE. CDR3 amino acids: CASSFDRGGYEQYF. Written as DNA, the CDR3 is TGTGCCAGCAGCTTCGACAGGGGAGGCTACGAGCAGTACTTC. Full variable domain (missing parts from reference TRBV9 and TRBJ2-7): DSGVTQTPKHLITATGQRVTLRCSPRSGDLSVYWYQQSLDQGLQFLIQYYNGEERAKGNILERFSAQQFPDLHSELNLSSLELGDSALYFCASSFDRGGYEQYFGPGTRLTVT.

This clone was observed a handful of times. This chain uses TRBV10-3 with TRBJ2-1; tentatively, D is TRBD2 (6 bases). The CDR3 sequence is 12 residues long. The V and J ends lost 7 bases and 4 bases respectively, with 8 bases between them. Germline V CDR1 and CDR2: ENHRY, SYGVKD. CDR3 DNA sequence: TGTGCCATCATGGGGACTTACAATGAGCAGTTCTTC. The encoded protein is CAIMGTYNEQFF.

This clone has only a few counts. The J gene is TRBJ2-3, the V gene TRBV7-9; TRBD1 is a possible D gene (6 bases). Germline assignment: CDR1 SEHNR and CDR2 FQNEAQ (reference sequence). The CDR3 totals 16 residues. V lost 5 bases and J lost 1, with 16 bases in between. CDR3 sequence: CASSLPWDKRTDTQYF. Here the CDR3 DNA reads TGTGCCAGCAGCCTCCCTTGGGACAAGCGCACAGATACGCAGTATTTT.

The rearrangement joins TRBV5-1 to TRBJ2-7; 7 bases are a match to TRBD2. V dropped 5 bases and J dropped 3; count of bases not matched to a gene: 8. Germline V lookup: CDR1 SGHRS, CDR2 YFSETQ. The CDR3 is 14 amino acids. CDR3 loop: CASSRSGEIYEQYF. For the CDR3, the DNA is TGCGCCAGCAGTCGGAGCGGGGAAATCTACGAGCAGTACTTC.

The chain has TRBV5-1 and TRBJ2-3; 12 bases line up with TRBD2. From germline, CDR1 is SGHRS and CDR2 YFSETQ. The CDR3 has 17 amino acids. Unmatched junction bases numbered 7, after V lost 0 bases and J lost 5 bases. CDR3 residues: CASSLVASGGAEDTQYF. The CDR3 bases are TGCGCCAGCAGCTTGGTAGCTAGCGGGGGGGCCGAAGATACGCAGTATTTT.

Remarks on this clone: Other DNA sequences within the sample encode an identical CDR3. CDR3 residues: CASSPGQQETQYF. In DNA, the CDR3 is TGTGCCAGCTCACCGGGCCAGCAAGAGACCCAGTACTTC. The chain combines TRBV18 with TRBJ2-5; no reliable D call. Germline V gene data show CDR1 as KGHSH and CDR2 as LQKENI. V lost 3 bases, J lost 2 bases, and 7 bases lay in between. This CDR3 is built from 13 residues.

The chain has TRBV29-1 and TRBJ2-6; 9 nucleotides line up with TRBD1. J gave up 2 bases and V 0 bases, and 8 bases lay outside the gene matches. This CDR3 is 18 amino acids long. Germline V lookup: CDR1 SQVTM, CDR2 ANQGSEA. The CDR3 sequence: CSVEDPRTGAAGANVLTF. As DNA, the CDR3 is TGCAGCGTTGAAGATCCCCGGACAGGGGCCGCTGGGGCCAACGTCCTGACTTTC. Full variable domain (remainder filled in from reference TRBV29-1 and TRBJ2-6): SAVISQKPSRDICQRGTSLTIQCQVDSQVTMMFWYRQQPGQSLTLIATANQGSEATYESGFVIDKFPISRPNLTFSTLTVSNMSPEDSSIYLCSVEDPRTGAAGANVLTFGAGSRLTVL.

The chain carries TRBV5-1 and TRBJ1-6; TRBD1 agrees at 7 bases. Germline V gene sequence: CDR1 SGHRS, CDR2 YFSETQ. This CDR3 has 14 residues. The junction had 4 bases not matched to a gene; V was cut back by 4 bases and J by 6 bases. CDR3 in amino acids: CASSHGTANSPLHF. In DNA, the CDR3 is TGCGCCAGCAGCCACGGGACAGCTAATTCACCCCTCCACTTT.